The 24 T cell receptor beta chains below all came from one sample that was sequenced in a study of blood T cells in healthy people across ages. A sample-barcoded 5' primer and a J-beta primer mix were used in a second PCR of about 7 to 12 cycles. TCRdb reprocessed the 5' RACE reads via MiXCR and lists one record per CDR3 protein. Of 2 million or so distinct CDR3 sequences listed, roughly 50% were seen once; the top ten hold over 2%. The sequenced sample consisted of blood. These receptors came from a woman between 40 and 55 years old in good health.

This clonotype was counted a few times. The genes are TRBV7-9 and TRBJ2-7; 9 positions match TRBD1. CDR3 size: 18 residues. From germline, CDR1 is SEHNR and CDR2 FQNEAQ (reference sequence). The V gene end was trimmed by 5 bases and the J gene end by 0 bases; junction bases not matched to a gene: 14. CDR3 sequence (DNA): TGTGCCAGCAGCCCTGGGACAGGGATCGGGGCCAGCTCCTACGAGCAGTACTTC. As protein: CASSPGTGIGASSYEQYF.

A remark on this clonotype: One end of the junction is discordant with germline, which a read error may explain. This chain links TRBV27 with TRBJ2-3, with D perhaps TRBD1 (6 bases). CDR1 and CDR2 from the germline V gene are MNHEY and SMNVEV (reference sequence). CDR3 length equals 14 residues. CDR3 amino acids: CARRRTVRTDTQYF. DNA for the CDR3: TGTGCCCGCAGACGGACAGTCCGCACAGATACGCAGTATTTT.

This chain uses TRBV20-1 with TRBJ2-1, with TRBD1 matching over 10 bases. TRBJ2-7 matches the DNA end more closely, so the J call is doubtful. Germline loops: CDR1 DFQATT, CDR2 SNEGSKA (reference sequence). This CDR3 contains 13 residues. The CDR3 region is CSGQGASYNEQYF. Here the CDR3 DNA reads TGCAGTGGACAGGGGGCTTCCTACAATGAGCAGTACTTC.

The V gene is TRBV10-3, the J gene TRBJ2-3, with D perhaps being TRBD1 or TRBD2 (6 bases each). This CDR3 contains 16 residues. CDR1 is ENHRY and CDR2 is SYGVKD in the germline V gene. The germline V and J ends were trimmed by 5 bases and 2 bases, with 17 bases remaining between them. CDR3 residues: CAISLRRDTYTDTQYF. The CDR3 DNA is TGTGCCATCAGTCTCCGGAGGGACACCTACACAGATACGCAGTATTTT.

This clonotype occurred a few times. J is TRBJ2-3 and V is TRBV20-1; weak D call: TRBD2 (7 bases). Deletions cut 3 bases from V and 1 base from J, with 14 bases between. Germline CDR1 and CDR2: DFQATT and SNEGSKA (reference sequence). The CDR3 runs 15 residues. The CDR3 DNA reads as TGCAGTGCTAGTGAGAGGGGGGGAGGCACAGATACGCAGTATTTT. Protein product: CSASERGGGTDTQYF.

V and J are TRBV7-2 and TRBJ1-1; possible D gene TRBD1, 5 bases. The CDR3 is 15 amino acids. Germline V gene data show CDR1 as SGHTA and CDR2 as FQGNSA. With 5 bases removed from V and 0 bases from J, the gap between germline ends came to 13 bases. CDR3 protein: CASSPKRDVNTEAFF. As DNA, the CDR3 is TGTGCCAGCAGCCCCAAAAGGGACGTGAACACTGAAGCTTTCTTT.

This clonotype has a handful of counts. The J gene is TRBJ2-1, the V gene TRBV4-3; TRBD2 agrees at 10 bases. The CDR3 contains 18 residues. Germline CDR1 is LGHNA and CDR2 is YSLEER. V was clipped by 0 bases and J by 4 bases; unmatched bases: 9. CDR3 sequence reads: CASSQDPSGGTLYNEQFF. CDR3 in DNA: TGCGCCAGCAGCCAAGACCCTAGCGGGGGCACCCTTTACAATGAGCAGTTCTTC.

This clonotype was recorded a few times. CDR3 in DNA: TGTGCCAGCGGGAGTGGGGGAAGCCAAGAGACCCAGTACTTC. This encodes CASGSGGSQETQYF. The chain recombines TRBV12-3 or TRBV12-4 with TRBJ2-5; D may correspond to TRBD1 or TRBD2 (5 bases each). Trimming removed 8 bases at V and 1 base at J, with 14 bases between. CDR3 length: 14 amino acids.

CDR3 protein: CASSQARDGERGQTQYF. CDR3 DNA: TGTGCCAGCAGCCAAGCCAGGGACGGGGAAAGAGGGCAGACCCAGTACTTC. V is TRBV4-2 and J is TRBJ2-4; the D call may be TRBD1 or TRBD2 (5 bases each). The J call may be mistaken, given a closer DNA end match to TRBJ2-5. The CDR3 loop spans 17 amino acids. Germline lookup yields CDR1 LGHNA and CDR2 YNFKEQ.

The CDR3 here is CASSQAGTGQYEQYF. The CDR3 DNA sequence: TGTGCCAGCAGCCAAGCCGGGACAGGGCAATACGAGCAGTACTTC. The rearrangement joins TRBV3-1 to TRBJ2-7; TRBD1 agrees at 9 bases. The germline V gene has CDR1 LGHDT and CDR2 YNNKEL (reference sequence). CDR3 length: 15 amino acids. V gave up 1 base and J gave up 4 bases; unmatched junction bases: 5.

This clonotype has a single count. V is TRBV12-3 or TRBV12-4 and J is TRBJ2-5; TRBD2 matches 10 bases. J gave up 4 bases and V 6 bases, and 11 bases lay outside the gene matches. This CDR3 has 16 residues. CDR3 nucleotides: TGTGCCAGCAGGGGGCCCGGGACTAGCGAGAGAGAGACCCAGTACTTC. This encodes CASRGPGTSERETQYF.

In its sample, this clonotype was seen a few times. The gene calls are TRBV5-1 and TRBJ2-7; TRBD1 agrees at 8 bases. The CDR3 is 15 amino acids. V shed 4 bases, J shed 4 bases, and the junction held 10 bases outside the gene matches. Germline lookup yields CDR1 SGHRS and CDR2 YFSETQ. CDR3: CASSPHGQGAYEQYF. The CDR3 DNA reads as TGCGCCAGCAGCCCGCACGGTCAGGGGGCTTACGAGCAGTACTTC.

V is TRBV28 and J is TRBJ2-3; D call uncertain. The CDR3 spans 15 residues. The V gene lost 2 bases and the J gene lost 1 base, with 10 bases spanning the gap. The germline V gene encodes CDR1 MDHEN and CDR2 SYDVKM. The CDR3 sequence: CASSLRPPRTDTQYF. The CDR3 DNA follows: TGTGCCAGCAGTTTAAGGCCCCCTCGCACAGATACGCAGTATTTT.

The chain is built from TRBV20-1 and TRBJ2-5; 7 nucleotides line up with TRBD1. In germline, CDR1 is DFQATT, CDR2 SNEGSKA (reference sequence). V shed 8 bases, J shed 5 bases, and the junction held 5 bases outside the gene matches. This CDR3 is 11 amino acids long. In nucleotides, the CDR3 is TGCAGTACGGACAGGCGGGAGACCCAGTACTTC. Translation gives CSTDRRETQYF.

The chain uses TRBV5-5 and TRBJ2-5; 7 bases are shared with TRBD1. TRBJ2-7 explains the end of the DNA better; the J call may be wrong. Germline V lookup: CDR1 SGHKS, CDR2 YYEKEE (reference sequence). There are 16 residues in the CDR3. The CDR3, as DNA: TGTGCCAGCAGCTCTGACAGGGTGGTAAAGTCCTACGAGCAGTACTTC. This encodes CASSSDRVVKSYEQYF.

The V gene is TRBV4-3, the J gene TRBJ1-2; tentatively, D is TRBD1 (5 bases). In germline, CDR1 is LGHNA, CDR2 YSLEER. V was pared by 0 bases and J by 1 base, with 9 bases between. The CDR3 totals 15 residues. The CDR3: CASSQDWDDNYGYTF. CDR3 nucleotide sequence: TGCGCCAGCAGCCAAGATTGGGACGATAACTATGGCTACACCTTC.

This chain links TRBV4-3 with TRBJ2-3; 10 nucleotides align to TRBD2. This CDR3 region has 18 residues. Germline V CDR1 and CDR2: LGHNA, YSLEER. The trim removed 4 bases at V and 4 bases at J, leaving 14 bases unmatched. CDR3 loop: CASSLVLAGEGVADTQYF. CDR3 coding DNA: TGCGCCAGCAGCCTTGTTCTAGCGGGGGAGGGAGTGGCAGATACGCAGTATTTT.

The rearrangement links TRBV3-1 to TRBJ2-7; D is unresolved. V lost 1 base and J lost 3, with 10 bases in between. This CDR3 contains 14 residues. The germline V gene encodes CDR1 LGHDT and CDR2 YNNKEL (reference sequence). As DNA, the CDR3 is TGTGCCAGCAGCCAAGTTGGGGTCGACTACGAGCAGTACTTC. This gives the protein CASSQVGVDYEQYF.

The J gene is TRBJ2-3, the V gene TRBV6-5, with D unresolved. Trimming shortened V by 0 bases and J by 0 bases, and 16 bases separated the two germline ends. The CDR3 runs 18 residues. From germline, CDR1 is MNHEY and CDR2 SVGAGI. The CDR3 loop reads CASSYSIARGYSTDTQYF. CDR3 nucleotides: TGTGCCAGCAGTTACTCGATTGCTCGAGGCTATAGCACAGATACGCAGTATTTT.

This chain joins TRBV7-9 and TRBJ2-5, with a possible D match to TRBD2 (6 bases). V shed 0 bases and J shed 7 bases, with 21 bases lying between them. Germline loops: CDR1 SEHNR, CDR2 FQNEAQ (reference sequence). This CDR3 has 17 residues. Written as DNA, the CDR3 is TGTGCCAGCAGCTTAGCGGGGACTCGAGATAGTGGAAGGACCCAGTACTTC. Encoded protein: CASSLAGTRDSGRTQYF.

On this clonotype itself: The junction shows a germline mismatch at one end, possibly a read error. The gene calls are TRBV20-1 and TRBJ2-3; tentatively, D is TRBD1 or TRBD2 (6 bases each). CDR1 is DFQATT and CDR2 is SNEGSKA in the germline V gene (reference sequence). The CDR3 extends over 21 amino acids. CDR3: CGALGGQIKTAAGYHTDTQYF. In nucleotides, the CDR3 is TGCGGTGCCCTGGGGGGACAAATTAAAACGGCGGCCGGGTACCACACAGATACGCAGTATTTT.

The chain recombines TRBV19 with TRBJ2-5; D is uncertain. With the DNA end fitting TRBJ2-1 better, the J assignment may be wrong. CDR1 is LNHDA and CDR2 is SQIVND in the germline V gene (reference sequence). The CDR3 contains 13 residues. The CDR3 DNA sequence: TGTGCCAGTAGTAGGTCATACCAAGAGACCCAGTTCTTC. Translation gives CASSRSYQETQFF.

The CDR3 sequence is CASSKVGLARQETQYF. CDR3 coding DNA: TGTGCCAGCAGCAAAGTGGGACTAGCTAGACAAGAGACCCAGTACTTC. This chain joins TRBV21-1 and TRBJ2-5; the table gives TRBD2 as D, unverified against the DNA. TRBV21-1 is given as a pseudogene. The CDR3 spans 16 residues.

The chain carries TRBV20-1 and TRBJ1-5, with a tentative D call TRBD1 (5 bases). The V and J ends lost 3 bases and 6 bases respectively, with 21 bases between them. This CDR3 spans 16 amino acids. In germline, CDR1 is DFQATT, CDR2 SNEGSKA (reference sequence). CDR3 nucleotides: TGCAGTGCTAGTGGGAGGGGCGGGGCCGGGGGTCAGCCCCAGCATTTT. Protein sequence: CSASGRGGAGGQPQHF.